The rows below give T cell receptor beta chains drawn from one sample of a study of blood T cell repertoires in COVID-19. The repertoire was sequenced with immunoSEQ multiplex PCR; TCRdb's copy has only in-frame clones and lacks some. The data show some 200,000 clones, with about 93% seen just once and about 0.8% held by the top ten. Sequenced: peripheral blood. The receptors shown here come from a man aged 25-45 years with COVID-19, enrolled during active disease. CDR3s include the opening cysteine and the closing phenylalanine or tryptophan. Expanded clones are given a class, and other clones once, few, many or no size at all.

abundance	v_gene	j_gene	CDR3aa
NA	TRBV5-1	TRBJ2-7	CASRRGGGHYEQYF
NA	TRBV4-1	TRBJ1-2	CASSPLSGLVGGYTF
NA	TRBV14	TRBJ2-2	CASSQNTGTPNTGELFF
NA	TRBV7-2	TRBJ1-2	CASSLVGRGGYTF
NA	TRBV11-3	TRBJ1-1	CASSPSTRGAEAFF
once	TRBV6-5	TRBJ1-3	CASSYSPRPGNTIYF
NA	TRBV5-1	TRBJ2-3	CASSPSTDTQYF
NA	TRBV7-3	TRBJ2-2	CASSSRTSGDAGELFF
NA	TRBV19	TRBJ1-6	CASSLGTGGNSPLHF
NA	TRBV4-1	TRBJ1-5	CASSQDRTGEPQPQHF
NA	TRBV12-3/TRBV12-4	TRBJ1-2	CASSLHSGGYTF
NA	TRBV6-5	TRBJ2-1	CASSYTRVHEQFF
NA	TRBV19	TRBJ2-1	CASSPKGGTGGHEQFF
NA	TRBV29-1	TRBJ1-2	CSVGQGQFYGYTF
NA	TRBV7-9	TRBJ1-1	CASSPRQGSTEAFF
NA	TRBV2	TRBJ1-2	CASSWNRNYGYTF
NA	TRBV24-1	TRBJ2-1	CATSTPSSGGADEQFF
NA	TRBV6-5	TRBJ2-7	CASSYSYRGHEQYF
NA	TRBV5-1	TRBJ1-2	CASSGGQGKGTF
NA	TRBV6-5	TRBJ2-7	CASQGLRYEQYF
NA	TRBV6-5	TRBJ1-2	CASSSTSGGGYGYTF
NA	TRBV19	TRBJ2-5	CASSIAFLKETQYF
NA	TRBV5-5	TRBJ1-2	CASSSVGGDRVYGYTF
few	TRBV4-1	TRBJ2-7	CASSPGLSYEQYF
NA	TRBV27	TRBJ2-1	CASRPRGQTLTYNEQFF
NA	TRBV7-9	TRBJ2-3	CASSIGFSGVTDTQYF
NA	TRBV2	TRBJ2-2	CASRELPGLAGVTGELFF
NA	TRBV5-6	TRBJ1-1	CASSLVGQGSTEAFF